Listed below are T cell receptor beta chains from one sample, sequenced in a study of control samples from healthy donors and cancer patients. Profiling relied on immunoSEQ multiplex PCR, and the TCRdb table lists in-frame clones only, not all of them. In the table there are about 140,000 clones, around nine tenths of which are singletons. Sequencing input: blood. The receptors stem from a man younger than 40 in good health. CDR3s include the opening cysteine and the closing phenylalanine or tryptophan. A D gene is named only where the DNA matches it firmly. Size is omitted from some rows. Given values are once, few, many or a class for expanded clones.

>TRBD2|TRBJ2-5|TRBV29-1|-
TGCAGCGTATGGACTAGCGGGAACCAAGAGACCCAGTACTTC
CSVWTSGNQETQYF
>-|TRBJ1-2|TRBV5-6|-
TGTGCCAGCAGCTTTTGGTCTGGGGTACGTTTCCGCTACACCTTC
CASSFWSGVRFRYTF
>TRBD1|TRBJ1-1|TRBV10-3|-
TGTGCCATCCGGGACAGCTTTAAAGGCACTGAAGCTTTCTTT
CAIRDSFKGTEAFF
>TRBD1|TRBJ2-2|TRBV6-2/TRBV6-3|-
TGTGCCAGCAGTTACGGGGACAGCCAAAACCTAAACACCGGGGAGCTGTTTTTT
CASSYGDSQNLNTGELFF
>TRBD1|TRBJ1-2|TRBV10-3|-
TGTGCCAACTCCGGGACAGGGGGCGCCGGCTATGGCTACACCTTC
CANSGTGGAGYGYTF
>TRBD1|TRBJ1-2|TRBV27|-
TGTGCCAGCAGCCTCCAGACAGGGGATGGCTACACCTTC
CASSLQTGDGYTF
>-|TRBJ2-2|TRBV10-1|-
TGCGCCAGCAGTATCTCCCGTGGAGGTACCGGGGAGCTGTTTTTT
CASSISRGGTGELFF
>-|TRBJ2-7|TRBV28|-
TGTGCCAGCAGTTTAGGTCCCGGGACGAGAAGGTCCTACGAGCAGTACTTC
CASSLGPGTRRSYEQYF
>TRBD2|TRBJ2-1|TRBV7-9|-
TGTGCCAGCAGCTCTGGGTGGACTAGCGGGAGTCTTGAGTTCTTC
CASSSGWTSGSLEFF
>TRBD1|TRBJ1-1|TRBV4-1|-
TGCGCCAGCAGCCAAGCGTTGCAGGGGGCCCCAATGGGCACTGAAGCTTTCTTT
CASSQALQGAPMGTEAFF
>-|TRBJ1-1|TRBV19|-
TGTGCCAGTATCCCCGGGACAAGGAACACTGAAGCTTTCTTT
CASIPGTRNTEAFF
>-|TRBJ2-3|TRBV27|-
TGTGCCAGCAGTTTCACGGAGCCAGATACGCAGTATTTT
CASSFTEPDTQYF
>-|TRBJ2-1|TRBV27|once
TGTGCCAGCAGTTTTCAGTTAAGCAATGAGCAGTTCTTC
CASSFQLSNEQFF
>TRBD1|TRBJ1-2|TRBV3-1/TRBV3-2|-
TGTGCCAGCAGCGCAAAGCAGGGGGCTGGAGGCTATGGCTACACCTTC
CASSAKQGAGGYGYTF
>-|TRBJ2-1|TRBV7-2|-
TGTGCCAGCAGCTTAGCGTTAAACAATGAGCAGTTCTTC
CASSLALNNEQFF
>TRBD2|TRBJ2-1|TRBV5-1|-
TGCGCCAGCAGCTTGTTATCTAGCGGGAGCAATGAGCAGTTCTTC
CASSLLSSGSNEQFF
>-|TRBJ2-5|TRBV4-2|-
TGTGCCAGCAGCCAAGGCTCCGACTCACTAGCACGCGAGACCCAGTACTTC
CASSQGSDSLARETQYF
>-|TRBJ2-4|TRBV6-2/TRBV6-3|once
TGTGCCAGCAGTTACTCGATGACTGGCGGCTTTCGGTACTTC
CASSYSMTGGFRYF
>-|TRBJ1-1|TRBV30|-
TGTGCCTGGAGTCGACAGAACACTGAAGCTTTCTTT
CAWSRQNTEAFF
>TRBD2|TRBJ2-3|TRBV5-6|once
TGTGCCAGCACCTCGACTACGGGACTAGCGAGAGGAGGCAAGGATTTT
CASTSTTGLARGGKDF
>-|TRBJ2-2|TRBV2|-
TGTGCCAGCAGTGATATTGGGGGCCACACCGGGGAGCTGTTTTTT
CASSDIGGHTGELFF
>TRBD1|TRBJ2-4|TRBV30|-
TGTGCCTGGAATCGGGGACAGGTAGCCAAAAACATTCAGTACTTC
CAWNRGQVAKNIQYF